This T cell receptor (beta chain) was sequenced in a study of human T cells and chemical hapten exposure. At the level of the study: Patients, largely female, had alopecia areata, totalis or universalis.

At least ten counts were recorded for this clonotype. It was the library that attached unique molecular identifiers to individual cDNA molecules. TCRdb passed the RACE reads through MiXCR, listing each CDR3 protein once. The repertoire holds some 380,000 distinct CDR3 sequences, with about 4.4% as singletons. Time point described: patch test 1, 2 weeks after DPC sensitization. Treatment: therapeutic diphenylcyclopropenone sensitization with weekly scalp DPC. Blood collection happened ahead of applying each patch test. Donors, patients with alopecia ranging from 18 to 70 years old and judged suitable for DPC, provided samples. Sequences were derived from whole blood, sampled in connection with sensitization to the hapten diphenylcyclopropenone (DPC). This receptor was identified in a woman aged 50 to 65 with alopecia areata. Some clones in this sample may be carry-over from other donors' samples.

The CDR3 here is CASSLVSREETQYF. The CDR3 bases are TGTGCCAGCAGCTTAGTAAGCCGGGAAGAGACCCAGTACTTC. The chain carries TRBV7-8 and TRBJ2-5, with D hard to call. This CDR3 spans 14 amino acids. The V end lost 1 base, the J end lost 3 bases, and 9 bases lay between the germline ends. CDR1 and CDR2 from the germline V gene are SGHVS and FQNEAQ.